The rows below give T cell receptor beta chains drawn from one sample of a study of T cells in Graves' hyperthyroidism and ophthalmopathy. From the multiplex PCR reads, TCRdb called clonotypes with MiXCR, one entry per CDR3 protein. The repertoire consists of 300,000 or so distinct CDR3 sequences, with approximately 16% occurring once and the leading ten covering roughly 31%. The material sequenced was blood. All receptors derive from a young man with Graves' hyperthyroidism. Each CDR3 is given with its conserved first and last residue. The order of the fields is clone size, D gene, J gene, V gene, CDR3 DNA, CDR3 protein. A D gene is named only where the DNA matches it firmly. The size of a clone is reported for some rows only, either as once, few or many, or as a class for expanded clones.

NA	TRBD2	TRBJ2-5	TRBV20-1	TGCAGTGCGAAGGCCGGACTAGCGGCCCTCCAAGAGACCCAGTACTTC	CSAKAGLAALQETQYF
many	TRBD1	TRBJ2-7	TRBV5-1	TGCGCCAGCAGCTCGTTATCCGGGACAGGGCCCTACGAGCAGTACTTC	CASSSLSGTGPYEQYF
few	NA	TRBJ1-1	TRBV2	TGTGCCAGCAGCCCCGAGGGGTCGATCACTGAAGCTTTCTTT	CASSPEGSITEAFF
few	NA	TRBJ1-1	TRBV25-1	TGTGCCAGCAGTGATAGGGGAAGGGGAGACACTGAAGCTTTCTTT	CASSDRGRGDTEAFF
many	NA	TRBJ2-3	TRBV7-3	TGTGCCAGCAGCCCCCAGGTTTCGCAAGAGGTGAATACGCAGTATTTT	CASSPQVSQEVNTQYF
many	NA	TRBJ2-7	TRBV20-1	TGCAGTGCTAAGGGTAGAGCCCTCTCCTACGAGCAGTACTTC	CSAKGRALSYEQYF
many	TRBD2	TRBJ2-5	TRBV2	TGTGCCAGCACTCGCGGGAGGGCCCAGGAGACCCAGTACTTC	CASTRGRAQETQYF
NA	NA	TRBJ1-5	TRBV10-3	TGTGCCATCAGTGAGTCGGGTCCAAATCAGCCCCAGCATTTT	CAISESGPNQPQHF
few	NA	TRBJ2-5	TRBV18	TGTGCCAGCTCCCATGGGTACAACGGGGAAGAGACCCAGTACTTC	CASSHGYNGEETQYF
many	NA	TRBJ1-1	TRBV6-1	TGTGCCAGCAGTTCCGACGGGGGAGCTTTCTTT	CASSSDGGAFF
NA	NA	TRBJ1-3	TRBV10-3	TGTGCCACCCTTGGAGGGGACATGGACACCATATATTTT	CATLGGDMDTIYF
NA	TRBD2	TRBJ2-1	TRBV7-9	TGTGCCAGCAGCTTCGGGGGCGGGAGGGCCAGGGCCTACAATGAGCAGTTCTTC	CASSFGGGRARAYNEQFF
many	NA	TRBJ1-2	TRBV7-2	TGTGCCAGCAGCTCCCGCCAGGCCCAAGGGGACTATGGCTACACCTTC	CASSSRQAQGDYGYTF
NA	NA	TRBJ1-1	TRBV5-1	TGCGCCAGCAGCTTGGGGTACGGGGGCTGGGACACTGAAGCTTTCTTT	CASSLGYGGWDTEAFF
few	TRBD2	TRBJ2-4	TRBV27	TGTGCCAGCAGTGGTTGGGGGGGAGCCAAAAACATTCAGTACTTC	CASSGWGGAKNIQYF
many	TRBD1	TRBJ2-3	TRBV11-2	TGTGCCAGCAGTTCCTCAGGGACAGGTAGAGATACGCAGTATTTT	CASSSSGTGRDTQYF
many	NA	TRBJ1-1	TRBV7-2	TGTGCCAGCAGTTTCCGAGGGGGTAACACTGAAGCTTTCTTT	CASSFRGGNTEAFF
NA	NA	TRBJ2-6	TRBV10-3	TGTGCCATCAGTCCTTCTGGGGCCAACGTCCTGACTTTC	CAISPSGANVLTF
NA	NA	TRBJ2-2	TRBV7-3	TGTGCCAGCAGCCCTGAGAACACCGGGGAGCTGTTTTTT	CASSPENTGELFF
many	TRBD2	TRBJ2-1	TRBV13	TGTGCCAGCATCGCACGCGGCGGGGGCTCCTACAATGAGCAGTTCTTC	CASIARGGGSYNEQFF
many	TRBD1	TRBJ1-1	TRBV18	TGTGCCAGCTCAGAGAGGAGGGGGCCCCGGGGCACTGAAGCTTTCTTT	CASSERRGPRGTEAFF
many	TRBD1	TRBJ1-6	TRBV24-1	TGTGCCACCAGTGAACAATACAGGGGTTCACCCCTCCACTTT	CATSEQYRGSPLHF
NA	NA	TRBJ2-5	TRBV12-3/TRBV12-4	TGTGCCAGCAGGGGGGACGAAGAGACCCAGCACTTC	CASRGDEETQHF
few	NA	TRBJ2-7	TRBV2	TGTGCCAGCAGAAAGAGGGCAAGTGCCTACGAGCAGTACTTC	CASRKRASAYEQYF
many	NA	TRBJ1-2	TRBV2	TGTGCCAGCAACATCACCCCAGACCTAAGCTACACCTTC	CASNITPDLSYTF
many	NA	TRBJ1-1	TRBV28	TGTGCCAGCACCCTGGGAGGGGCTAAGAACACTGAAGCTTTCTTT	CASTLGGAKNTEAFF
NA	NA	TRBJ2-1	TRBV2	TGTGCCGGAAAAGCTAGCGAATACAATGAGCAGTTCTTC	CAGKASEYNEQFF
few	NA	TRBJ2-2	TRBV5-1	TGCGCCAGCAGCGCCGACGCAGAGACCACCGGGGAGCTGTTTTTT	CASSADAETTGELFF
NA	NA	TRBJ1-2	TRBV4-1	TGCGCCAGCAGCCCATTGGGACGTAGACCCCGGGGCTACACCTTC	CASSPLGRRPRGYTF
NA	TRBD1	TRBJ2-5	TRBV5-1	TGCGCCAGCAGCTTGGGGCGGACAGGGCCAGAGACCCAGTACTTC	CASSLGRTGPETQYF
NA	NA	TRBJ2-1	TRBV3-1	TGTGCCAGCAGCCCACGAAGCGGTCCCTACAATGAGCAGTTCTTC	CASSPRSGPYNEQFF
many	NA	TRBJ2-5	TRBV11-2	TGTGCCAGCAGCTTATCACTTTATGGGGGGACCCAGTACTTC	CASSLSLYGGTQYF
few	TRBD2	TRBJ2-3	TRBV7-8	TGTGCCAGCAGCCCGTATGGCGGGAGGCGGACAGATACGCAGTATTTT	CASSPYGGRRTDTQYF
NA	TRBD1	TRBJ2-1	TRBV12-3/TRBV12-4	TGTGCCAGCAGTTCAGGGACAGGGACAGCCTACAATGAGCAGTTCTTC	CASSSGTGTAYNEQFF
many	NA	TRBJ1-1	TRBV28	TGTGCCAGCAGAGAACAGGGTGGGAACACTGAAGCTTTCTTT	CASREQGGNTEAFF
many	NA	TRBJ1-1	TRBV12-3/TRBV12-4	TGTGCCAGCAGTCCGACAGGAGACGTCACTGAAGCTTTCTTT	CASSPTGDVTEAFF
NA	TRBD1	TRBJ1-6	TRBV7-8	TGTGCCAGCAGCTTAACTCGGACAGGGTCGGGTTCACCCCTCCACTTT	CASSLTRTGSGSPLHF
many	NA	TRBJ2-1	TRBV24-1	TGTGCCACCAGTGACGATGGGGGCTTTGCCCCTTACAATGAGCAGTTCTTC	CATSDDGGFAPYNEQFF
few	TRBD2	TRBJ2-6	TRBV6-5	TGTGCCAGCAGTTACTCCCAAAGCGGGAGGGCCGATTCTGGGGCCAACGTCCTGACTTTC	CASSYSQSGRADSGANVLTF
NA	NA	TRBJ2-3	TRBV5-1	TGCGCCAGCAGCTTGGAGAGGGGTGACACAGATACGCAGTATTTT	CASSLERGDTDTQYF
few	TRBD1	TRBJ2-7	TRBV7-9	TGTGCCAGCGGCTGGACAGGGGATTACGAGCAGTACTTC	CASGWTGDYEQYF
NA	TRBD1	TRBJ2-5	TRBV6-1	TGTGCCAGCAGTCCCACAGGGGGCGTTCAAGAGACCCAGTACTTC	CASSPTGGVQETQYF
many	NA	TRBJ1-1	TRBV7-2	TGTGCCAGCAGCTTCTTCGACAGGTTGGATGCTTTCTTT	CASSFFDRLDAFF
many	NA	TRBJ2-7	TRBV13	TGTGCCAGCAGCGAGGGGGTGGACACCTACTACGAGCAGTACTTC	CASSEGVDTYYEQYF
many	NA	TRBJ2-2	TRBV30	TGTGCCTGGAACCTCCTAACCGGGGAGCTGTTTTTT	CAWNLLTGELFF
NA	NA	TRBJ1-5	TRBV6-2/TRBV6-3	TGTGCCAGCAGTCCCGGCGGGGGCAGGGGACAGCCCCAGCATTTT	CASSPGGGRGQPQHF
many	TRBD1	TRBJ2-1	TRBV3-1	TGTGCCAGCAAGCCCGGGACAGGGGTGGGAGGTGAGCAGTTCTTC	CASKPGTGVGGEQFF
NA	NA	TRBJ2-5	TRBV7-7	TGTGCTAGCAGCTTCGGAGTTAGGGATGACGAGACCCAGTACTTC	CASSFGVRDDETQYF
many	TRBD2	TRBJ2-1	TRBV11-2	TGTGCCAGCAGCTTAGATATGCGGGGGGATGAGCAGTTCTTC	CASSLDMRGDEQFF
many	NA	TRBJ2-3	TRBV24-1	TGTGCCACCAGTGATCCCGGATCAGATACGCAGTATTTT	CATSDPGSDTQYF
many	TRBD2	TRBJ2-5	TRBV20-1	TGCAGTGCTACCACGGGAGGGGAGACCCAGTACTTC	CSATTGGETQYF
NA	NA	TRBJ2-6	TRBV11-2	TGTGCCAGCAGCTTATGGCCTCAGGGCTCTGGGGCCAACGTCCTGACTTTC	CASSLWPQGSGANVLTF
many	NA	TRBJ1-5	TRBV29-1	TGCAGCGTGACACTTGGGGTGGGGCAGCCCCAGCATTTT	CSVTLGVGQPQHF
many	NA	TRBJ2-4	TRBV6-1	TGTGCCAGCAGTTTCAAATCGGGGTCAGCCAAAAACATTCAGTACTTC	CASSFKSGSAKNIQYF
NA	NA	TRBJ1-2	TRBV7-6	TGTGCCAGCAGCAACGTAGGAGGGGAATATGGCTACACCTTC	CASSNVGGEYGYTF